This TCR beta chain comes out of a study of regulatory T cells in long-lasting Graves disease. Time point meaning: newly diagnosed GD, antithyroid drugs for less than 3 months. RNA from PBMCs was the source of the TCR library. Findings of the study overall: Sample size, which was small, may have reduced accuracy.

Combining iRepertoire HTBI primers with Arm-PCR of CDR3 regions, the authors built TCR beta libraries. In TCRdb, the multiplex PCR reads were re-called with MiXCR into one record per CDR3 protein. Found here are 420,000 or so distinct CDR3 sequences, around 17% of them singletons; the top ten hold roughly 23%. This clonotype was recorded at least ten times. Its antigen is not known. Germline-derived CDR1 and CDR2 are GTSNPN and SVGIG (reference sequence). This CDR3 contains 14 residues. Trimming pared 4 bases from V and 0 bases from J, leaving 9 bases between. In addition, the sample was reused for a study of T cells in Graves' hyperthyroidism and ophthalmopathy. That work adds: Carried out on the TCR CDR3, a first-round RT-PCR used the HTBI primer set.

This material consisted of peripheral blood mononuclear cells (PBMCs), taken at new diagnosis, from a patient treated with antithyroid drugs. This receptor was obtained from a woman under 30 with Graves disease. The J gene is TRBJ2-2, the V gene TRBV30; D is ambiguous. The CDR3 spells CAWKDPANTGELFF. The CDR3 region has the DNA TGTGCCTGGAAGGACCCGGCGAACACCGGGGAGCTGTTTTTT.